A selection of T cell receptor beta chains follows, all from one sample in a study of cytomegalovirus exposure and HLA in healthy donors. TCRdb's table, derived via immunoSEQ multiplex PCR, lists solely in-frame clones and lacks some. The top ten clones hold around 2% of a sample with some 170,000 clones, about 86% of them seen once. What was sequenced was PBMCs. The receptors come from a woman in her late teens or twenties in good health and CMV-seronegative. Both conserved end residues are trimmed from each CDR3. Each record gives: clone size, J gene, V gene, CDR3 protein. The size entry is marked missing in some rows and otherwise reads once, few, many or a size class.

clone_size: -
j_call: TRBJ2-3
v_call: TRBV7-9
cdr3_aa: ASSSSQTGASTDTQY

clone_size: -
j_call: TRBJ2-4
v_call: TRBV4-3
cdr3_aa: ASSQEGDRGSTIQY

clone_size: -
j_call: TRBJ2-6
v_call: TRBV7-2
cdr3_aa: ASSSPGQGSSGANVLT

clone_size: -
j_call: TRBJ1-2
v_call: TRBV5-1
cdr3_aa: ASSLVWAANYGYT

clone_size: -
j_call: TRBJ1-4
v_call: TRBV6-5
cdr3_aa: ASSYFGTANEKLF

clone_size: -
j_call: TRBJ2-7
v_call: TRBV23-1
cdr3_aa: ASSHHRAGEQY

clone_size: -
j_call: TRBJ2-7
v_call: TRBV18
cdr3_aa: ASSQGLGGLYEQY

clone_size: -
j_call: TRBJ1-4
v_call: TRBV5-1
cdr3_aa: ASSSLGDRNEKLF

clone_size: -
j_call: TRBJ1-6
v_call: TRBV2
cdr3_aa: ASSTGRESPLH

clone_size: -
j_call: TRBJ2-1
v_call: TRBV14
cdr3_aa: ASSQEGGLGGGFYNEQF

clone_size: -
j_call: TRBJ2-1
v_call: TRBV6-5
cdr3_aa: ASSYRLATNEQF

clone_size: -
j_call: TRBJ1-5
v_call: TRBV6-5
cdr3_aa: ASSPRRDQPQH

clone_size: -
j_call: TRBJ1-1
v_call: TRBV7-6
cdr3_aa: ASSFEPSGQGPS

clone_size: -
j_call: TRBJ1-5
v_call: TRBV5-7
cdr3_aa: ASSPVAQGTGYSNQPQH

clone_size: -
j_call: TRBJ2-7
v_call: TRBV6-1
cdr3_aa: ASSYPDEQY

clone_size: -
j_call: TRBJ2-2
v_call: TRBV7-9
cdr3_aa: ASSSDPGQGADTGELF

clone_size: -
j_call: TRBJ1-2
v_call: TRBV6-1
cdr3_aa: ASSPEVGGYGYT

clone_size: -
j_call: TRBJ1-5
v_call: TRBV5-1
cdr3_aa: ASSLDPPALGSQPQH

clone_size: -
j_call: TRBJ1-1
v_call: TRBV7-8
cdr3_aa: ASSRGNTEAF

clone_size: -
j_call: TRBJ2-1
v_call: TRBV2
cdr3_aa: ASSLGSIQF

clone_size: -
j_call: TRBJ2-7
v_call: TRBV7-2
cdr3_aa: ASRLDFAPGYEQY

clone_size: -
j_call: TRBJ1-5
v_call: TRBV2
cdr3_aa: ASSGTVFANSNQPQH

clone_size: -
j_call: TRBJ1-3
v_call: TRBV27
cdr3_aa: ASSFGLGSGNTIY

clone_size: -
j_call: TRBJ1-1
v_call: TRBV4-1
cdr3_aa: ASSQEPGHLNTEAF

clone_size: -
j_call: TRBJ2-7
v_call: TRBV7-6
cdr3_aa: ASSSRDRAYEQY

clone_size: -
j_call: TRBJ1-1
v_call: TRBV6-5
cdr3_aa: ASSYSTGGGTEAF

clone_size: -
j_call: TRBJ1-1
v_call: TRBV6-5
cdr3_aa: ASSYYQGGTEAF

clone_size: -
j_call: TRBJ1-1
v_call: TRBV27
cdr3_aa: ASSLSGGVNTEAF

clone_size: -
j_call: TRBJ2-2
v_call: TRBV7-2
cdr3_aa: ASNDGGGRGTGELF

clone_size: -
j_call: TRBJ2-2
v_call: TRBV7-6
cdr3_aa: ASSLGQALTGELF

clone_size: -
j_call: TRBJ1-2
v_call: TRBV6-5
cdr3_aa: ASSYDGIYGYT

clone_size: -
j_call: TRBJ1-1
v_call: TRBV2
cdr3_aa: ASTRGLNTEAF

clone_size: once
j_call: TRBJ2-2
v_call: TRBV30
cdr3_aa: AWSREAGELF

clone_size: -
j_call: TRBJ2-7
v_call: TRBV27
cdr3_aa: ASSPQGANEQY

clone_size: -
j_call: TRBJ1-2
v_call: TRBV6-1
cdr3_aa: ASSEDPDRVNYGYT

clone_size: -
j_call: TRBJ1-1
v_call: TRBV5-1
cdr3_aa: ASKYTGDTEAF

clone_size: -
j_call: TRBJ2-2
v_call: TRBV29-1
cdr3_aa: SVVRGVDGELF

clone_size: -
j_call: TRBJ2-1
v_call: TRBV9
cdr3_aa: ASSVSPGGRGDNEQF

clone_size: -
j_call: TRBJ2-3
v_call: TRBV6-1
cdr3_aa: ASSGGGGPTDTQY

clone_size: -
j_call: TRBJ2-7
v_call: TRBV5-1
cdr3_aa: ASSFQTGRLSSGTVYEQY

clone_size: -
j_call: TRBJ2-3
v_call: TRBV5-1
cdr3_aa: ASSSGVRGDTQY

clone_size: once
j_call: TRBJ1-2
v_call: TRBV4-3
cdr3_aa: ASSQVQLWDRGHRDGYT

clone_size: -
j_call: TRBJ1-1
v_call: TRBV27
cdr3_aa: ASSSPSGGNPTEAF

clone_size: -
j_call: TRBJ1-4
v_call: TRBV18
cdr3_aa: ASSPFGVRSQGVSEKLF

clone_size: -
j_call: TRBJ2-7
v_call: TRBV2
cdr3_aa: ASNKGVKY

clone_size: -
j_call: TRBJ1-1
v_call: TRBV4-2
cdr3_aa: ASSQVTLRGENTEAF

clone_size: -
j_call: TRBJ1-2
v_call: TRBV9
cdr3_aa: ASSAGVHT

clone_size: -
j_call: TRBJ1-1
v_call: TRBV11-2
cdr3_aa: ASNSLKDRERNTEAF

clone_size: -
j_call: TRBJ2-1
v_call: TRBV11-2
cdr3_aa: ASSLVGLAVYNEQF

clone_size: -
j_call: TRBJ1-1
v_call: TRBV19
cdr3_aa: ASSEPQVNTEAF

clone_size: once
j_call: TRBJ1-4
v_call: TRBV4-2
cdr3_aa: ASSQASGDNEKLF

clone_size: -
j_call: TRBJ1-2
v_call: TRBV6-1
cdr3_aa: ASSEWGSSNYGYT

clone_size: -
j_call: TRBJ2-7
v_call: TRBV5-1
cdr3_aa: ASSPRGRTSGRLPYEQY

clone_size: -
j_call: TRBJ2-1
v_call: TRBV14
cdr3_aa: ASSHSIGGGSYNEQF